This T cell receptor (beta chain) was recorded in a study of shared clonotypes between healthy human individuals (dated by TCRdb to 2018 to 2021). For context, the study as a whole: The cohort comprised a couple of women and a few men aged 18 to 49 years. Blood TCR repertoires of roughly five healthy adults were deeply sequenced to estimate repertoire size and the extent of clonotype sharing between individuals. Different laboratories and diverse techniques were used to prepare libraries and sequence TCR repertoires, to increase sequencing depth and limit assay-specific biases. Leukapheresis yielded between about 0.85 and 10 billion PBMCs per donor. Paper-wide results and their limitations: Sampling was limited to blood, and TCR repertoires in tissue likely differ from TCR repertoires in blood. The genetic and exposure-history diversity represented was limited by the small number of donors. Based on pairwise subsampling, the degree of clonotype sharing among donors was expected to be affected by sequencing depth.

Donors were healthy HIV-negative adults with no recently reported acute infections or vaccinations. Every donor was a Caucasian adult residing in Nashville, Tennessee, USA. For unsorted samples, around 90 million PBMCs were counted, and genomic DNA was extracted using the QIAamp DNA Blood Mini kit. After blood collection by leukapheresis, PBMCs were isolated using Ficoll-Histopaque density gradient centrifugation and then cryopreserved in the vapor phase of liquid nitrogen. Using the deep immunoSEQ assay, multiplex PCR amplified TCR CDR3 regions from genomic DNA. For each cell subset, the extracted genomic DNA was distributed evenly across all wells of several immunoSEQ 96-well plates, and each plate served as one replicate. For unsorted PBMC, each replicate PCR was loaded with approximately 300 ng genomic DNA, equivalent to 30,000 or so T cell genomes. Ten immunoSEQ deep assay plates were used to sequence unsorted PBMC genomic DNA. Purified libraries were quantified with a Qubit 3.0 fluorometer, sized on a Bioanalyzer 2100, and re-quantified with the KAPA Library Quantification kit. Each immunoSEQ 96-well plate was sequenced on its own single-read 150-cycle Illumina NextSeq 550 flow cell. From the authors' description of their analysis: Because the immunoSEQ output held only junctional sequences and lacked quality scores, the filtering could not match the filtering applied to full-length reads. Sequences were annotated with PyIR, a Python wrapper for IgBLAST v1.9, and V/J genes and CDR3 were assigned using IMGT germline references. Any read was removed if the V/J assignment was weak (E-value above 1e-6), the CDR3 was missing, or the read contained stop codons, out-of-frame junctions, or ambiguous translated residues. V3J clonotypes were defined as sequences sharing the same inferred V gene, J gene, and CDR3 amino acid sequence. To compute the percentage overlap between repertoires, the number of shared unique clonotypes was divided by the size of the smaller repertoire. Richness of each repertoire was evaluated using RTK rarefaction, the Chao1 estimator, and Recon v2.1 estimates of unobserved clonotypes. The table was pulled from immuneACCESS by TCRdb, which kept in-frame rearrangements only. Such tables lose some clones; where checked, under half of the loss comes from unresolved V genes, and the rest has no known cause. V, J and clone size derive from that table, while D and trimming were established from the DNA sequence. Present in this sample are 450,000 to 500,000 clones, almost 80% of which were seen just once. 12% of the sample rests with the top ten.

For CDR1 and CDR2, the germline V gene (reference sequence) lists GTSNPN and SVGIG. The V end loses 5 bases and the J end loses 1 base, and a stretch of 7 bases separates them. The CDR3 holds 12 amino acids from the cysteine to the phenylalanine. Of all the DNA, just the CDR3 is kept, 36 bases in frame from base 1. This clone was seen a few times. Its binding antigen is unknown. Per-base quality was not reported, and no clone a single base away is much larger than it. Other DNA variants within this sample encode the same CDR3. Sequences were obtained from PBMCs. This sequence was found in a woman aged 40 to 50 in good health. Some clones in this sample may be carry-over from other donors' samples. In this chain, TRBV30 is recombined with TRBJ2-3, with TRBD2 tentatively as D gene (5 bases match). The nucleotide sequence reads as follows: TGTGCCTGGTCCGGGGGCACAGATACGCAGTATTTT. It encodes CAWSGGTDTQYF.